The rows below give T cell receptor beta chains drawn from one sample of a study of a mutant IDH1 vaccine in newly diagnosed glioma. Generated by immunoSEQ multiplex PCR, the TCRdb table keeps only in-frame clones and is missing some. Of approximately 88,000 clones in the sample, around 80% were seen once. Material: PBMCs, obtained from a glioma patient treated with radiotherapy, temozolomide or both. The source is a man aged 40-49 years with glioma. CDR3s include the opening cysteine and the closing phenylalanine or tryptophan. The D gene is left open where the match is weak. Rows may omit the clone size; those that give it use once, few, many or a size class.

TRBV9,16,.,TRBJ1-4,TRBD1,CASSVEQGAGHEKLFF,TGTGCCAGCAGCGTAGAACAGGGGGCAGGGCACGAAAAACTGTTTTTT
TRBV7-6,14,.,TRBJ2-5,TRBD2,CASSVSGGVETQYF,TGTGCCAGCAGCGTGAGCGGGGGGGTGGAGACCCAGTACTTC
TRBV7-2,16,.,TRBJ2-1,.,CASSLVAESSYNEQFF,TGTGCCAGCAGCTTAGTAGCGGAATCATCCTACAATGAGCAGTTCTTC
TRBV19,18,few,TRBJ1-5,.,CASSMNRVRLHSNQPQHF,TGTGCCAGTAGTATGAACAGGGTAAGATTGCATAGCAATCAGCCCCAGCATTTT
TRBV7-9,16,.,TRBJ2-1,TRBD2,CASSSNSGRVNNEQFF,TGTGCCAGCAGCTCGAATAGCGGGAGAGTCAACAATGAGCAGTTCTTC
TRBV4-3,16,.,TRBJ2-1,TRBD2,CASSQAIGREVDEQFF,TGCGCCAGCAGCCAAGCGATCGGGCGGGAGGTCGATGAGCAGTTCTTC
TRBV7-2,16,.,TRBJ2-3,TRBD2,CASSREAGGPSDTQYF,TGTGCCAGCAGCCGGGAGGCGGGGGGGCCCTCAGATACGCAGTATTTT
TRBV5-1,16,once,TRBJ2-3,.,CASSLSSGLSTDTQYF,TGCGCCAGCAGCTTAAGTTCGGGCCTCAGCACAGATACGCAGTATTTT
TRBV4-2,15,.,TRBJ2-7,.,CASSQEPGAGNEQYF,TGTGCCAGCAGCCAAGAGCCGGGAGCGGGCAACGAGCAGTACTTC
TRBV28,14,.,TRBJ2-1,.,CASSKTGRHNEQFF,TGTGCCAGCAGTAAGACAGGTCGCCACAATGAGCAGTTCTTC
TRBV4-2,16,.,TRBJ1-2,.,CASSQDGRGWMLDYTF,TGTGCCAGCAGCCAAGATGGTCGGGGGTGGATGCTTGACTACACCTTC
TRBV18,13,.,TRBJ2-5,.,CASSPGPRETQYF,TGTGCCAGCTCACCAGGCCCGCGGGAGACCCAGTACTTC
TRBV15,15,.,TRBJ2-1,TRBD2,CATSSGTSGIDEQFF,TGTGCCACCAGCAGTGGGACTAGCGGGATCGATGAGCAGTTCTTC
TRBV28,17,.,TRBJ2-6,.,CASSLPGLPSGANVLTF,TGTGCCAGCAGTTTACCCGGGCTACCCTCTGGGGCCAACGTCCTGACTTTC
TRBV6-1,14,.,TRBJ1-2,.,CASSEMAGPYGYTF,TGTGCCAGCAGTGAAATGGCAGGCCCCTATGGCTACACCTTC
TRBV11-1,13,.,TRBJ2-5,TRBD1,CASSGGQGETQYF,TGTGCCAGCAGCGGAGGACAGGGAGAGACCCAGTACTTC
TRBV7-8,15,.,TRBJ2-1,.,CASSRDGTRSNEQFF,TGTGCCAGCAGTCGGGACGGGACACGAAGCAATGAGCAGTTCTTC
TRBV18,15,.,TRBJ2-3,TRBD1,CASTPGDRAADTQYF,TGTGCCAGCACACCCGGGGACAGGGCTGCAGATACGCAGTATTTT
TRBV18,14,.,TRBJ2-2,.,CASSPSGRTGELFF,TGTGCCAGCTCACCATCAGGGCGAACCGGGGAGCTGTTTTTT
TRBV30,13,.,TRBJ2-7,.,CAWSGDNSYEQYF,TGTGCCTGGAGCGGGGACAACTCCTACGAGCAGTACTTC
TRBV29-1,15,.,TRBJ2-1,TRBD2,CSGLPRTSGGNEQFF,TGCAGCGGCCTACCGCGGACTAGCGGGGGCAATGAGCAGTTCTTC
TRBV28,14,few,TRBJ2-3,.,CASSLAQSTDTQYF,TGTGCCAGCAGTTTAGCGCAAAGCACAGATACGCAGTATTTT
TRBV5-5,18,.,TRBJ2-2,TRBD2,CASSLVPIAGGPTGELFF,TGTGCCAGCAGCTTGGTGCCGATAGCGGGAGGGCCCACCGGGGAGCTGTTTTTT
TRBV5-1,13,few,TRBJ1-2,TRBD1,CASSPTGGYGYTF,TGCGCCAGCAGCCCCACAGGGGGCTATGGCTACACCTTC
TRBV6-1,13,.,TRBJ1-2,.,CASSLGALRGYTF,TGTGCCAGCAGCCTCGGGGCTCTTCGTGGCTACACCTTC
TRBV2,16,.,TRBJ2-1,TRBD2,CASSDLAGALYNEQFF,TGTGCCAGCAGTGATCTAGCGGGGGCGTTATACAATGAGCAGTTCTTC
TRBV13,15,.,TRBJ2-7,.,CASSTRILGTYEQYF,TGTGCCAGCAGCACCAGGATCCTGGGAACTTACGAGCAGTACTTC
TRBV19,17,.,TRBJ2-1,TRBD2,CASSTRFREASYNEQFF,TGTGCCAGTAGTACCCGCTTCCGGGAGGCCTCCTACAATGAGCAGTTCTTC
TRBV19,13,.,TRBJ1-1,.,CASSAGLNTEAFF,TGTGCCAGTAGTGCAGGGTTGAACACTGAAGCTTTCTTT
TRBV19,15,.,TRBJ2-1,.,CASSGAGGNYNEQFF,TGTGCCAGTAGTGGTGCCGGGGGAAATTACAATGAGCAGTTCTTC
TRBV5-1,18,.,TRBJ2-1,TRBD2,CASSLVAGTSGTQHEQFF,TGCGCCAGCAGCTTGGTGGCCGGGACTAGCGGGACCCAACATGAGCAGTTCTTC